A selection of T cell receptor beta chains follows, all from one sample in a study of cytomegalovirus exposure and HLA in healthy donors. Clones were read by immunoSEQ multiplex PCR, and TCRdb kept only the in-frame ones, dropping some. In total, the table holds 90,000 to 120,000 clones. The sample consisted of PBMCs. Source of these receptors: a man aged 45-65 years in good health and CMV-seronegative. Both conserved end residues are trimmed from each CDR3. Fields, in order: V gene, D gene, CDR3 protein. The D gene is left open where the match is weak.

V: TRBV9; D: TRBD1; CDR3: ASSRGGLLLEAF
V: TRBV19; D: .; CDR3: ASSFQDLVTEAF
V: TRBV13; D: .; CDR3: ASSLVQGLTYEQY
V: TRBV7-6; D: TRBD1; CDR3: ASSSMGAGQGEAF
V: TRBV20-1; D: .; CDR3: SAQRIYEQY
V: TRBV5-1; D: TRBD2; CDR3: ASSLELAGGPSQF
V: TRBV10-3; D: .; CDR3: AINPGSGNTIY
V: TRBV5-1; D: .; CDR3: ASSLGTFGSYEQY
V: TRBV5-4; D: .; CDR3: ASMLAEVHNEQF
V: TRBV30; D: .; CDR3: AWRDNEYTEAF
V: TRBV4-1; D: .; CDR3: ASGGANEQF
V: TRBV29-1; D: .; CDR3: SVDKGKRNEQF
V: TRBV4-1; D: TRBD1; CDR3: ASSPWDSLNTEAF
V: TRBV6-5; D: TRBD1; CDR3: ASKRTGGSYEQY
V: TRBV10-2; D: TRBD1; CDR3: ASIKTGGTEAF
V: TRBV18; D: TRBD1; CDR3: ASSPTGANQPQH
V: TRBV25-1; D: .; CDR3: ASTPRGGTGYNEQF
V: TRBV5-1; D: TRBD1; CDR3: ASSFSPGGVTEAF
V: TRBV30; D: .; CDR3: ACQRGSLYEQY
V: TRBV7-2; D: TRBD2; CDR3: ASSTLGTSGRTETQY
V: TRBV4-1; D: .; CDR3: ASSQEVRGGYT
V: TRBV2; D: .; CDR3: ASELTGFEPQH
V: TRBV28; D: TRBD1; CDR3: ASSSSTGGRRGYT
V: TRBV5-6; D: TRBD1; CDR3: ASSKLLTGSNYGYT
V: TRBV6-1; D: .; CDR3: ASSEQGGSYEQY
V: TRBV5-1; D: .; CDR3: ASSFERSDNEQF
V: TRBV4-1; D: .; CDR3: ASSQVLESQPQH
V: TRBV9; D: .; CDR3: ASSSPGHPNTEAF
V: TRBV7-3; D: .; CDR3: ASSSSSAETQY
V: TRBV18; D: TRBD1; CDR3: ASSPSGQGNYGYT
V: TRBV9; D: .; CDR3: ASSVSPGGYT
V: TRBV7-6; D: .; CDR3: ASSLVPPRSVYEQY
V: TRBV18; D: TRBD1; CDR3: ASSRGQVNEQF
V: TRBV30; D: TRBD1; CDR3: AWSRPGQGSYGYT
V: TRBV4-1; D: .; CDR3: ASSQGPSPGGTEAF
V: TRBV7-2; D: TRBD2; CDR3: ASSSFRLAGGSYEQY
V: TRBV19; D: .; CDR3: ARNRGSRYEQF
V: TRBV18; D: .; CDR3: ASSPPGVRETQY
V: TRBV19; D: .; CDR3: ASTSRGTATNEKLF
V: TRBV25-1; D: TRBD2; CDR3: ASSEPAGGQETQY
V: TRBV7-2; D: TRBD1; CDR3: ASSLGAGGFYEQY
V: TRBV29-1; D: TRBD1; CDR3: SVEDAGTGYGYT
V: TRBV30; D: TRBD1; CDR3: AWTTGDSPLH
V: TRBV2; D: TRBD1; CDR3: ASTGDTEAF
V: TRBV5-1; D: TRBD1; CDR3: ASSPRPTGTGVTEAF